Shown below are 12 T cell receptor beta chains from a single sample sequenced in a study of shared clonotypes between healthy human individuals. Measured with immunoSEQ multiplex PCR; TCRdb has only the in-frame clones, and not every one. The sample has 1.5 million to 2.5 million clones, approximately 94% seen once. CD8 cells regarded as naive lacked CD45RO, were positively chosen for CCR7, and omitted terminally differentiated effector memory CD45RA+ cells. Specimen: naive CD8+ T cells sorted from blood. These receptors all come from a man in his late teens or twenties in good health.

V is TRBV27 and J is TRBJ1-6; no clear D gene. This CDR3 spans 13 amino acids. CDR1 is MNHEY and CDR2 is SMNVEV in the germline V gene (reference sequence). The germline V and J ends were trimmed by 9 bases and 10 bases, with 16 bases remaining between them. CDR3 bases: TGTGCCAGGGGGTCGGGGATAGGATCACCCCTCCACTTT. Amino acids: CARGSGIGSPLHF.

The J gene is TRBJ1-3, the V gene TRBV9; no definite D call. This CDR3 comprises 17 residues. Germline V gene sequence: CDR1 SGDLS, CDR2 YYNGEE. V gave up 0 bases and J gave up 4 bases, with 17 bases separating them. The CDR3 DNA reads TGTGCCAGCAGCGTAGAAGGTGGCGCTTTGTCCGGAAACACCATATATTTT. This gives the protein CASSVEGGALSGNTIYF.

The chain recombines TRBV18 with TRBJ2-7, with D uncertain. This CDR3 is 15 amino acids long. The germline V gene has CDR1 KGHSH and CDR2 LQKENI. Trimming removed 5 bases at V and 1 base at J, with 15 bases between. The CDR3 loop reads CASSADSLQSYEQYF. For the CDR3, the DNA is TGTGCCAGCTCAGCAGACTCTTTACAATCCTACGAGCAGTACTTC.

This chain connects TRBV4-1 to TRBJ1-4, with D possibly being TRBD1 (6 bases). The V and J ends lost 1 base and 8 bases respectively, with 14 bases between them. The length of the CDR3 is 15 residues. Germline V gives CDR1 MGHRA, CDR2 YSYEKL. CDR3 region: CASSQGAGADEKLFF. The CDR3 bases are TGCGCCAGCAGCCAAGGGGCAGGGGCGGACGAAAAACTGTTTTTT.

The rearrangement joins TRBV7-3 to TRBJ2-1; D is possibly TRBD1 (6 bases). The CDR3 covers 15 residues. Trimming cost V 4 bases and J 7 bases, with 17 bases left between them. Germline loops: CDR1 SGHTA, CDR2 FQGTGA. This CDR3 reads CASSSTQGWGNEQFF. DNA of the CDR3: TGTGCCAGCAGCTCCACACAGGGATGGGGTAATGAGCAGTTCTTC.

This sequence joins TRBV27 and TRBJ1-2; D is uncertain. This CDR3 comprises 13 residues. Trimming pared 4 bases from V and 3 bases from J, leaving 9 bases between. Germline CDR1 and CDR2: MNHEY and SMNVEV (reference sequence). CDR3 in DNA: TGTGCCAGCAGTTACATGAAAGACTATGGCTACACCTTC. Its protein product is CASSYMKDYGYTF.

This clone was seen a single time. The chain carries TRBV21-1 and TRBJ1-6. TRBV21-1 is a documented pseudogene. The CDR3 runs 13 residues. The DNA for the CDR3 is TGTGCCAGCAGCAAAAGTACCGTTTCACCCCTCCACTTT. It translates to CASSKSTVSPLHF.

Details on this clone: In the same sample, other DNA sequences code for this CDR3. This chain joins TRBV2 and TRBJ2-5; TRBD2 matches 11 bases. Germline values: CDR1 SNHLY, CDR2 FYNNEI. J gave up 4 bases and V 5 bases, and 3 bases lay outside the gene matches. CDR3 length: 14 amino acids. CDR3 loop: CASSRGLAGETQYF. CDR3 DNA sequence: TGTGCCAGCAGTCGTGGACTAGCGGGAGAGACCCAGTACTTC.

This clone was observed a few times. The same CDR3 can be traced to other DNA sequences in this sample. The chain recombines TRBV6-5 with TRBJ1-1, with D unresolved. Germline V gene data show CDR1 as MNHEY and CDR2 as SVGAGI. V lost 2 bases, J lost 1 base, and 5 bases lay in between. This CDR3 is 13 amino acids long. CDR3 amino acids: CASSYGWNTEAFF. The CDR3, as DNA: TGTGCCAGCAGTTACGGTTGGAACACTGAAGCTTTCTTT.

The chain is built from TRBV9 and TRBJ2-1, with no clear D. The CDR3 extends over 13 amino acids. Germline CDR1 and CDR2: SGDLS and YYNGEE. V was pared by 0 bases and J by 8 bases, with 9 bases between. CDR3 DNA: TGTGCCAGCAGCGTAGCCGACTTTGATGAGCAGTTCTTC. Encoded protein: CASSVADFDEQFF.

J is TRBJ1-1 and V is TRBV5-6; D unresolved. This CDR3 is 13 amino acids long. V dropped 0 bases and J dropped 10 bases, with 13 bases sitting between them. Germline V gene sequence: CDR1 SGHDT, CDR2 YYEEEE. The CDR3 coding sequence is TGTGCCAGCAGCTTGGAGGCAAGCCTTGGAGCTTTCTTT. It is translated as CASSLEASLGAFF.

This clone was seen once. V gene TRBV2 combines with J gene TRBJ1-2; no definite D call. Germline V lookup: CDR1 SNHLY, CDR2 FYNNEI. V was trimmed by 8 bases and J by 4 bases, leaving 14 bases between them. The CDR3 sequence is 13 residues long. CDR3 nucleotide sequence: TGTGCCAGCTATGAGGGAGAAGGCTATGGCTACACCTTC. Its protein is CASYEGEGYGYTF.